These 21 T cell receptor beta chains share one sample of origin, sequenced in a study of OX40 agonist ivuxolimab in advanced cancers. TCRdb keeps only in-frame clones here, not all; method: immunoSEQ multiplex PCR. The repertoire consists of 90,000 to 100,000 clones, with 90% to 97% occurring once and the leading ten covering just over 2%. Sequences were derived from CD4+ or CD8+ T cells sorted from blood, sampled in a trial of the OX40 agonist ivuxolimab. All receptors come from an adult with an advanced solid tumor such as melanoma, head and neck, liver or kidney cancer.

The chain has TRBV4-1 and TRBJ2-7; 8 positions agree with TRBD1. V was clipped by 4 bases and J by 3 bases; unmatched bases: 5. The germline V gene has CDR1 MGHRA and CDR2 YSYEKL. The CDR3 runs 14 residues. The CDR3 sequence: CASSLGTGHYEQYF. The CDR3 DNA follows: TGCGCCAGCAGCCTCGGGACAGGTCACTACGAGCAGTACTTC.

The J gene is TRBJ1-5, the V gene TRBV19; D is perhaps TRBD1 (5 bases). Trimming pared 5 bases from V and 10 bases from J, leaving 12 bases between. There are 12 residues in the CDR3. The germline gives CDR1 LNHDA, CDR2 SQIVND (reference sequence). For the CDR3, the DNA is TGTGCCAGTAGTCCCCGGGGCCCCCCCCAGCATTTT. This codes for CASSPRGPPQHF.

This sequence joins TRBV27 and TRBJ2-7; 8 bases agree with TRBD2. The CDR3 has 14 amino acids. From germline, CDR1 is MNHEY and CDR2 SMNVEV (reference sequence). The V and J ends lost 4 bases and 3 bases, in that order; junction bases with no gene match: 5. The CDR3 reads CASSYSGTDYEQYF. CDR3 in DNA: TGTGCCAGCAGTTATAGCGGGACCGACTACGAGCAGTACTTC.

V is TRBV13 and J is TRBJ1-2, with D maybe TRBD1 (5 bases). Germline-derived CDR1 and CDR2 are PRHDT and FYEKMQ (reference sequence). The CDR3 loop spans 12 amino acids. V was trimmed by 0 bases and J by 6 bases, leaving 5 bases between them. CDR3 residues: CASSLGRDGYTF. CDR3 in DNA: TGTGCCAGCAGCTTAGGCAGGGATGGCTACACCTTC.

The V gene is TRBV5-6, the J gene TRBJ2-5; D is possibly TRBD1 or TRBD2 (5 bases each). The V end was cut by 4 bases, the J end by 5 bases, with 6 bases between. CDR1 and CDR2 from the germline V gene are SGHDT and YYEEEE. The CDR3 totals 11 residues. The CDR3 coding sequence is TGTGCCAGCAGCGAGGGGGAGACCCAGTACTTC. It yields the protein CASSEGETQYF.

V usage is TRBV29-1 and J usage is TRBJ2-1; D possibly corresponds to TRBD2 (7 bases). The V end lost 4 bases, the J end lost 3 bases, and 16 bases lay between the germline ends. There are 15 residues in the CDR3. Germline V lookup: CDR1 SQVTM, CDR2 ANQGSEA. The CDR3 protein is CSVGEGGNLYNEQFF. In nucleotides, the CDR3 is TGCAGCGTTGGGGAGGGGGGAAACCTCTACAATGAGCAGTTCTTC.

The chain has TRBV10-2 and TRBJ2-1; D gene unclear. The germline gives CDR1 WSHSY, CDR2 SAAADI. Between the trimmed V and J ends, which lost 4 bases and 3 bases, there was a span of 4 bases. The CDR3 covers 12 residues. CDR3 sequence: CASSGNYNEQFF. The CDR3 coding sequence is TGCGCCAGCAGTGGAAACTACAATGAGCAGTTCTTC.

This clone was observed once. The chain couples TRBV2 to TRBJ1-6; D may be TRBD1 (6 bases). V was trimmed by 0 bases and J by 6 bases, leaving 30 bases between them. The CDR3 extends over 22 amino acids. Germline V gives CDR1 SNHLY, CDR2 FYNNEI. The CDR3 nucleotides are TGTGCCAGCAGTGAAGCGTCAGGGGATAGTAGGCCAGGGCTACTATTTAATTCACCCCTCCACTTT. This encodes CASSEASGDSRPGLLFNSPLHF.

The chain's CDR3 is CASSLEPGELFF. CDR3 sequence (DNA): TGTGCCAGCAGCTTAGAACCCGGGGAGCTGTTTTTT. The V and J genes are TRBV5-4 and TRBJ2-2; D ambiguous. The CDR3 contains 12 residues. Between the trimmed V and J ends, which lost 2 bases and 6 bases, there was a span of 5 bases. Germline V gene data show CDR1 as SGHNT and CDR2 as YYREEE (reference sequence).

The chain recombines TRBV27 with TRBJ2-5, with 7 bases lining up with TRBD2. There are 15 residues in the CDR3. Germline loops: CDR1 MNHEY, CDR2 SMNVEV (reference sequence). J lost 7 bases, V lost 4 bases, and 12 bases had no gene match. The CDR3 spells CASSSLVGRAGTQYF. CDR3 nucleotides: TGTGCCAGCAGTTCTTTGGTGGGGAGGGCCGGGACCCAGTACTTC.

The chain uses TRBV19 and TRBJ2-2; no clear D. The CDR3 length is 11 residues. The germline V and J ends were trimmed by 5 bases and 4 bases, with 2 bases remaining between them. The germline CDR1 and CDR2 sequences are LNHDA and SQIVND (reference sequence). CDR3 residues: CASSFTGELFF. Written as DNA, the CDR3 is TGTGCCAGTAGTTTCACCGGGGAGCTGTTTTTT.

V gene TRBV6-1 combines with J gene TRBJ1-6; possibly TRBD1 for D (5 bases). V gave up 5 bases and J gave up 10 bases, with 18 bases separating them. The CDR3 has 15 amino acids. Per germline, CDR1 MNHNS and CDR2 SASEGT. DNA of the CDR3: TGTGCCAGCAGTCCGCACGTGGGGGACCCCTCACCCCTCCACTTT. It translates to CASSPHVGDPSPLHF.

CDR3 DNA sequence: TGTGCCATCAGTGAAGAACAAGGGGTATCTGGGGCCAACGTCCTGACTTTC. Its translation: CAISEEQGVSGANVLTF. The chain combines TRBV10-3 with TRBJ2-6; D perhaps matches TRBD1 (5 bases). Germline V lookup: CDR1 ENHRY, CDR2 SYGVKD. The V and J ends lost 3 bases and 1 base respectively, with 13 bases between them. The CDR3 totals 17 residues.

This chain joins TRBV19 and TRBJ2-1; D possibly corresponds to TRBD1 (6 bases). CDR3 length: 15 residues. V shed 1 base and J shed 4 bases, with 11 bases lying between them. Per germline, CDR1 LNHDA and CDR2 SQIVND (reference sequence). CDR3 sequence: CASSIVAGQYNEQFF. The CDR3 DNA is TGTGCCAGTAGTATAGTAGCTGGACAGTACAATGAGCAGTTCTTC.

V usage is TRBV5-4 and J usage is TRBJ2-7; the match to TRBD1 covers 7 bases. Germline CDR1 reads SGHNT; CDR2 reads YYREEE (reference sequence). The V segment lost 4 bases and the J segment 3 bases; nucleotides outside the gene matches: 7. The CDR3 covers 14 residues. CDR3 nucleotide sequence: TGTGCCAGCAGCGGAAAGGGACAGATCTACGAGCAGTACTTC. It codes for CASSGKGQIYEQYF.

This chain connects TRBV6-5 to TRBJ1-2; D not resolved. V dropped 4 bases and J dropped 7 bases, with 10 bases sitting between them. This CDR3 has 12 residues. Germline values: CDR1 MNHEY, CDR2 SVGAGI. CDR3 DNA: TGTGCCAGCAGTTCCGGGCGGGTTGGCTACACCTTC. It encodes CASSSGRVGYTF.

The genes are TRBV2 and TRBJ2-5; 13 bases align to TRBD2. The length of the CDR3 is 19 residues. Germline CDR1 and CDR2: SNHLY and FYNNEI. V lost 4 bases, J lost 1 base, and 12 bases stayed unmatched. As DNA, the CDR3 is TGTGCCAGCAGTGCGGTAGGGACTAGCGGGAAGGGGTTCCAAGAGACCCAGTACTTC. Translating gives CASSAVGTSGKGFQETQYF.

This clone was recorded only once. The V and J genes are TRBV20-1 and TRBJ2-7; D remains unclear. V was shortened by 2 bases and J by 2 bases, with 4 bases between the two germline ends. Germline loops: CDR1 DFQATT, CDR2 SNEGSKA (reference sequence). The CDR3 loop spans 11 amino acids. The CDR3 DNA is TGCAGTGCTAGACAGGCCTACGAGCAGTACTTC. This encodes CSARQAYEQYF.

The chain joins TRBV28 to TRBJ1-1; the D gene is possibly TRBD1 (5 bases). CDR3 length equals 11 residues. Germline-derived CDR1 and CDR2 are MDHEN and SYDVKM. The V end lost 5 bases, the J end lost 7 bases, and 8 bases lay between the germline ends. DNA of the CDR3: TGTGCCAGCAGTGTAGACAGTGAAGCTTTCTTT. It yields the protein CASSVDSEAFF.

This clone is a singleton in its sample. The genes are TRBV28 and TRBJ1-3; D gene uncertain. Germline-derived CDR1 and CDR2 are MDHEN and SYDVKM. V lost 3 bases and J lost 0, with 9 bases in between. The CDR3 contains 15 residues. This CDR3 is CASSFGSLSGNTIYF. The CDR3 region has the DNA TGTGCCAGCAGTTTTGGGTCCCTCTCTGGAAACACCATATATTTT.

The chain is built from TRBV4-1 and TRBJ1-2; D ambiguous. V gave up 1 base and J gave up 1 base, with 10 bases separating them. The CDR3 sequence is 15 residues long. The germline CDR1 and CDR2 sequences are MGHRA and YSYEKL. The CDR3: CASSQAASDNYGYTF. The DNA for the CDR3 is TGCGCCAGCAGCCAAGCGGCCAGCGATAACTATGGCTACACCTTC.